A single sample gave rise to the 32 T cell receptor beta chains below, sequenced in a study of blood T cell repertoires in COVID-19. Generated by immunoSEQ multiplex PCR, the TCRdb table keeps only in-frame clones and is missing some. This sample yields 200,000 to 250,000 clones, of which about four fifths are seen a single time; roughly 4% belongs to the top ten. The specimen sequenced was peripheral blood. The receptors were sampled from a man aged 45-65 years with acute or convalescent COVID-19.

The chain recombines TRBV30 with TRBJ2-7, with a possible D match to TRBD1 (6 bases). V lost 7 bases and J 1 base, leaving 17 bases between the germline ends. Looked up from germline, CDR1 is GTSNPN and CDR2 is SVGIG (reference sequence). The CDR3 covers 14 residues. The chain's CDR3 is CASYRVSGSYEQYF. Here the CDR3 DNA reads TGTGCCTCTTACAGGGTATCAGGGTCCTACGAGCAGTACTTC. The whole variable domain, remainder taken from reference TRBV30 and TRBJ2-7, is SQTIHQWPATLVQPVGSPLSLECTVEGTSNPNLYWYRQAAGRGLQLLFYSVGIGQISSEVPQNLSASRPQDRQFILSSKKLLLSDSGFYLCASYRVSGSYEQYFGPGTRLTVT.

This clone was recorded only once. The chain carries TRBV9 and TRBJ2-1; perhaps TRBD1 as D (6 bases). The CDR3 extends over 13 amino acids. Germline V gene lookup returns CDR1 SGDLS and CDR2 YYNGEE. V was clipped by 3 bases and J by 3 bases, with 7 bases between them. The CDR3 loop reads CASSGTVYNEQFF. CDR3 DNA sequence: TGTGCCAGCAGCGGGACAGTCTACAATGAGCAGTTCTTC.

The chain employs TRBV2 and TRBJ2-5; TRBD1 agrees at 8 bases. Trimming removed 7 bases from V and 4 bases from J; junction bases left unmatched: 5. The CDR3 contains 13 residues. Per germline, CDR1 SNHLY and CDR2 FYNNEI. CDR3 protein: CASMWGQVETQYF. The CDR3 DNA sequence: TGTGCCAGCATGTGGGGACAGGTAGAGACCCAGTACTTC.

The chain links TRBV5-4 to TRBJ2-2, with D uncertain. CDR3 length equals 15 residues. Trimming shortened V by 3 bases and J by 4 bases, and 13 bases separated the two germline ends. The germline V gene encodes CDR1 SGHNT and CDR2 YYREEE (reference sequence). The CDR3 DNA reads TGTGCCAGCAGCTCCGGTCGTGGTCCCACCGGGGAGCTGTTTTTT. As protein: CASSSGRGPTGELFF.

V gene TRBV27 combines with J gene TRBJ2-1; a possible D gene is TRBD2 (6 bases). The CDR3 extends over 15 amino acids. The V and J ends lost 4 bases and 3 bases respectively, with 13 bases between them. Germline loops: CDR1 MNHEY, CDR2 SMNVEV (reference sequence). In DNA form, the CDR3 reads TGTGCCAGCAGTTCAGCAGGGACTGGCTACAATGAGCAGTTCTTC. This translates into CASSSAGTGYNEQFF.

This sequence joins TRBV5-4 and TRBJ2-4; TRBD2 matches 8 bases. V was clipped by 4 bases and J by 5 bases; unmatched bases: 14. The germline gives CDR1 SGHNT, CDR2 YYREEE (reference sequence). CDR3 length: 17 amino acids. The CDR3 coding sequence is TGTGCCAGCAGCGCCCCGGGAGGGCGGGAGGACGAAAACATTCAGTACTTC. Translating it yields CASSAPGGREDENIQYF.

V is TRBV28 and J is TRBJ2-7; TRBD1 matches 7 bases. The V segment lost 5 bases and the J segment 0 bases; nucleotides outside the gene matches: 7. The CDR3 is 15 amino acids. The germline V gene encodes CDR1 MDHEN and CDR2 SYDVKM. The CDR3 DNA reads as TGTGCCAGCAGTACACACAGGGACAGCTCCTACGAGCAGTACTTC. Residues: CASSTHRDSSYEQYF. The full variable domain, with the rest looked up from reference TRBV28 and TRBJ2-7, is DVKVTQSSRYLVKRTGEKVFLECVQDMDHENMFWYRQDPGLGLRLIYFSYDVKMKEKGDIPEGYSVSREKKERFSLILESASTNQTSMYLCASSTHRDSSYEQYFGPGTRLTVT.

This rearrangement joins TRBV12-3 or TRBV12-4 to TRBJ1-5, with D hard to call. The CDR3 spans 13 residues. The V end lost 1 base, the J end lost 7 bases, and 8 bases lay between the germline ends. CDR3 protein: CASSLGSEQPQHF. DNA of the CDR3: TGTGCCAGCAGTTTAGGCTCGGAGCAGCCCCAGCATTTT.

The chain carries TRBV5-6 and TRBJ1-2; D might be TRBD1 (6 bases). CDR3 length: 13 residues. The germline V gene has CDR1 SGHDT and CDR2 YYEEEE. V lost 6 bases and J lost 7, with 16 bases in between. The DNA for the CDR3 is TGTGCCAGCACCAACGGCCGCAGGGGTGGCTACACCTTC. Protein sequence: CASTNGRRGGYTF. Together with reference TRBV5-6 and TRBJ1-2, the CDR3 gives the full variable domain: DAGVTQSPTHLIKTRGQQVTLRCSPKSGHDTVSWYQQALGQGPQFIFQYYEEEERQRGNFPDRFSGHQFPNYSSELNVNALLLGDSALYLCASTNGRRGGYTFGSGTRLTVV.

The chain links TRBV11-3 to TRBJ2-3, with TRBD2 identical over 7 bases. The CDR3 is made up of 14 amino acids. CDR1 SGHNT and CDR2 YENEEA come from the germline V gene. V trimming: 0 bases; J trimming: 5 bases; junction bases outside the gene matches: 2. The CDR3 spells CASSLDREVDTQYF. Here the CDR3 DNA reads TGTGCCAGCAGCTTAGATCGGGAGGTAGATACGCAGTATTTT.

This rearrangement joins TRBV19 to TRBJ1-2; 7 bases agree with TRBD1. CDR1 is LNHDA, CDR2 SQIVND, per germline (reference sequence). V lost 5 bases to trimming and J lost 8 bases; unmatched junction nucleotides: 11. The CDR3 totals 14 residues. CDR3 bases: TGTGCCAGTAGTCGGGTTGGGGACAGCGGAGGCTACACCTTC. Translation: CASSRVGDSGGYTF.

The chain combines TRBV4-1 with TRBJ2-5; possible D gene TRBD2, 6 bases. In germline, CDR1 is MGHRA, CDR2 YSYEKL. Trimming took 4 bases from V and 3 from J, leaving 21 bases between them. The CDR3 runs 17 residues. The CDR3 here is CASSLHRDWRMEETQYF. For the CDR3, the DNA is TGCGCCAGCAGCCTCCACCGGGACTGGAGGATGGAAGAGACCCAGTACTTC.

This clone has just one count. The V call is TRBV27, the J call TRBJ2-7; 8 positions agree with TRBD1. Germline trimming cut 3 bases from V and 0 bases from J; bases unmatched to any gene: 16. The CDR3 covers 19 residues. Germline V gene sequence: CDR1 MNHEY, CDR2 SMNVEV (reference sequence). The CDR3 spells CASSFITSQGAPSSYEQYF. CDR3 bases: TGTGCCAGCAGTTTCATAACCTCTCAGGGGGCCCCCAGCTCCTACGAGCAGTACTTC.

In DNA, the CDR3 is TGTGCCAGCAGATTCGGGACAGGGAACACTGAAGCTTTCTTT. The encoded protein is CASRFGTGNTEAFF. The V gene is TRBV11-2, the J gene TRBJ1-1; 8 bases match TRBD1. The germline V gene encodes CDR1 SGHAT and CDR2 FQNNGV. The CDR3 sequence is 14 residues long. Losses at the gene ends were 6 bases for V and 1 base for J; bases not matched to a gene: 4.

This rearrangement joins TRBV19 to TRBJ2-7; D is perhaps TRBD2 (6 bases). Germline values: CDR1 LNHDA, CDR2 SQIVND (reference sequence). V was clipped by 4 bases and J by 5 bases, with 12 bases between them. This CDR3 is 13 amino acids long. CDR3 region: CASSTGGLDEQYF. CDR3 in DNA: TGTGCCAGTAGTACAGGAGGGTTAGACGAGCAGTACTTC.

This rearrangement joins TRBV2 to TRBJ1-5; 8 nucleotides match TRBD1. This CDR3 is built from 15 residues. Germline assignment: CDR1 SNHLY and CDR2 FYNNEI. Trimming at V came to 1 base and at J to 6 bases, leaving 5 bases not matched to a gene. The CDR3 protein is CASSEGVTGAQPQHF. CDR3 in DNA: TGTGCCAGCAGTGAAGGCGTGACAGGGGCTCAGCCCCAGCATTTT. Filled out from reference TRBV2 and TRBJ1-5, the complete variable domain reads EPEVTQTPSHQVTQMGQEVILRCVPISNHLYFYWYRQILGQKVEFLVSFYNNEISEKSEIFDDQFSVERPDGSNFTLKIRSTKLEDSAMYFCASSEGVTGAQPQHFGDGTRLSIL.

The chain joins TRBV12-3 or TRBV12-4 to TRBJ1-2; D not certain. The CDR3 is made up of 13 amino acids. V shed 5 bases and J shed 7 bases, with 14 bases lying between them. CDR3 DNA sequence: TGTGCCAGCAGTACCCAACTACTGGCTGGCTACACCTTC. It yields the protein CASSTQLLAGYTF.

The chain uses TRBV25-1 and TRBJ2-5, with 8 bases fitting TRBD1. CDR1 and CDR2 from the germline V gene are MGHDK and SYGVNS. The CDR3 covers 14 residues. The ends lost 6 bases at V and 4 bases at J; junction bases unmatched: 7. The CDR3 sequence is CASRIPGTGETQYF. DNA of the CDR3: TGTGCCAGCAGGATTCCCGGGACAGGAGAGACCCAGTACTTC.

Comment on this clone: Other DNA sequences of this sample code for an identical CDR3. The chain uses TRBV11-2 and TRBJ2-7, with 11 bases lining up with TRBD2. Trimming cost V 6 bases and J 1 base; bases outside gene matches: 5. Germline loops: CDR1 SGHAT, CDR2 FQNNGV. The CDR3 consists of 15 residues. CDR3 protein: CASSPGTSGSYEQYF. CDR3 in DNA: TGTGCCAGCAGTCCCGGGACTAGCGGTTCCTACGAGCAGTACTTC.

The chain links TRBV7-6 to TRBJ2-3, with 9 bases fitting TRBD2. Trimming cost V 0 bases and J 4 bases; bases outside gene matches: 2. The CDR3 has 15 residues. Germline V gives CDR1 SGHVS, CDR2 FNYEAQ. The CDR3 is CASSLASGSADTQYF. In DNA form, the CDR3 reads TGTGCCAGCAGCTTAGCTAGCGGGAGTGCAGATACGCAGTATTTT. Variable domain in full (rest from reference TRBV7-6 and TRBJ2-3): GAGVSQSPRYKVTKRGQDVALRCDPISGHVSLYWYRQALGQGPEFLTYFNYEAQQDKSGLPNDRFSAERPEGSISTLTIQRTEQRDSAMYRCASSLASGSADTQYFGPGTRLTVL.

The V gene is TRBV28, the J gene TRBJ1-1; D gene ambiguous. The CDR3 runs to 12 residues. The germline gives CDR1 MDHEN, CDR2 SYDVKM. V was trimmed by 4 bases and J by 6 bases, leaving 9 bases between them. This CDR3 reads CASSSRSAEAFF. In DNA, the CDR3 is TGTGCCAGCAGTTCCCGGTCCGCTGAAGCTTTCTTT. The variable domain in full, completed from reference TRBV28 and TRBJ1-1, reads DVKVTQSSRYLVKRTGEKVFLECVQDMDHENMFWYRQDPGLGLRLIYFSYDVKMKEKGDIPEGYSVSREKKERFSLILESASTNQTSMYLCASSSRSAEAFFGQGTRLTVV.

This clone has just one count. This chain uses TRBV7-3 with TRBJ1-2, with 10 nucleotides matching TRBD1. CDR3 length equals 14 residues. Per the germline V gene, CDR1 is SGHTA and CDR2 is FQGTGA. Trimming at V came to 3 bases and at J to 7 bases, leaving 5 bases not matched to a gene. The chain's CDR3 is CASSFGTGDLGYTF. The CDR3 DNA is TGTGCCAGCAGCTTTGGGACAGGGGACCTTGGCTACACCTTC.

This clone was found once. CDR3 nucleotide sequence: TGTGCCAGCAGCCTAACTAGCGGGAGCTCCTACGAGCAGTACTTC. It specifies CASSLTSGSSYEQYF. V and J are TRBV7-2 and TRBJ2-7; 11 bases line up with TRBD2. Germline V gene sequence: CDR1 SGHTA, CDR2 FQGNSA. The CDR3 spans 15 residues. With 5 bases clipped from V and 0 bases from J, the junction kept 3 bases outside the gene matches.

This chain joins TRBV27 and TRBJ2-7; 9 positions agree with TRBD1. The CDR3 is 16 amino acids. The germline V gene encodes CDR1 MNHEY and CDR2 SMNVEV (reference sequence). V trimming: 4 bases; J trimming: 3 bases; junction bases outside the gene matches: 10. The CDR3 DNA reads TGTGCCAGCAGTTCCACCGGGACAGGGAGAGTCTACGAGCAGTACTTC. This translates into CASSSTGTGRVYEQYF.

The chain joins TRBV24-1 to TRBJ2-1, with TRBD1 as a possible D gene (6 bases). The CDR3 runs to 14 residues. Trimming stripped 6 bases from V and 8 bases from J, with 16 bases between. Germline values: CDR1 KGHDR, CDR2 SFDVKD. CDR3 residues: CATSLGTKGDEQFF. The CDR3 bases are TGTGCCACCAGTCTGGGGACAAAAGGGGATGAGCAGTTCTTC.

The V and J genes are TRBV25-1 and TRBJ1-2; 7 nucleotides align to TRBD1. The ends lost 6 bases at V and 6 bases at J; junction bases unmatched: 13. Germline CDR1 reads MGHDK; CDR2 reads SYGVNS. This CDR3 region has 15 residues. In DNA, the CDR3 is TGTGCCAGCAGGGGCCCGGGGACAGAGCCTAATGGCTACACCTTC. Translated, it gives CASRGPGTEPNGYTF.

The chain links TRBV14 to TRBJ2-5, with 10 bases fitting TRBD1. The CDR3 loop spans 16 amino acids. The V gene's germline CDR1 is SGHDN and CDR2 FVKESK. The V and J ends lost 2 bases and 2 bases, in that order; junction bases with no gene match: 5. In DNA, the CDR3 is TGTGCCAGCAGCCAACCGGGACAGGGGCCGCAAGAGACCCAGTACTTC. Protein product: CASSQPGQGPQETQYF. Full variable domain (missing parts from reference TRBV14 and TRBJ2-5): EAGVTQFPSHSVIEKGQTVTLRCDPISGHDNLYWYRRVMGKEIKFLLHFVKESKQDESGMPNNRFLAERTGGTYSTLKVQPAELEDSGVYFCASSQPGQGPQETQYFGPGTRLLVL.

This clone was recorded at least ten times. V gene TRBV9 combines with J gene TRBJ2-3, with D maybe TRBD2 (5 bases). This CDR3 has 14 amino acids. CDR1 is SGDLS, CDR2 YYNGEE, per germline. Trimming left V 1 base short and J 1 base short, with 7 bases between. The CDR3 protein is CASSVLAGTDTQYF. The CDR3 DNA reads TGTGCCAGCAGCGTACTAGCCGGCACAGATACGCAGTATTTT.

The chain recombines TRBV2 with TRBJ2-7; TRBD2 might be the D (7 bases). With 6 bases removed from V and 3 bases from J, the gap between germline ends came to 15 bases. The CDR3 contains 14 residues. Germline V CDR1 and CDR2: SNHLY, FYNNEI. The CDR3, as DNA: TGTGCCAGCAGGGGTAGGGGGGGCCTCTACGAGCAGTACTTC. Encoded protein: CASRGRGGLYEQYF.

The rearrangement links TRBV6-5 to TRBJ2-4; 8 bases agree with TRBD2. The CDR3 consists of 14 residues. Germline V CDR1 and CDR2: MNHEY, SVGAGI. After removal of 2 bases from V and 6 bases from J, the junction contained 3 bases not matched to a gene. The CDR3 is CASSYVRGGNIQYF. The CDR3 DNA reads as TGTGCCAGCAGTTACGTCCGGGGGGGAAACATTCAGTACTTC.

The table lists this clone with a count of one. This rearrangement joins TRBV4-2 to TRBJ2-2, with 8 bases that match TRBD2. Losses at the gene ends were 4 bases for V and 5 bases for J; bases not matched to a gene: 9. In germline, CDR1 is LGHNA, CDR2 YNFKEQ. The CDR3 loop spans 16 amino acids. The CDR3, as DNA: TGTGCCAGCAGCCCACTCGGGGGGGGAGATACCGGGGAGCTGTTTTTT. The encoded protein is CASSPLGGGDTGELFF.

V and J are TRBV13 and TRBJ1-1; the D is unclear. The germline gives CDR1 PRHDT, CDR2 FYEKMQ (reference sequence). Trimming took off 0 bases at V and 0 bases at J, with 11 bases between the two ends. CDR3 length: 16 residues. CDR3 sequence: CASSLGLRSMNTEAFF. The CDR3 DNA is TGTGCCAGCAGCTTAGGCCTAAGAAGTATGAACACTGAAGCTTTCTTT.